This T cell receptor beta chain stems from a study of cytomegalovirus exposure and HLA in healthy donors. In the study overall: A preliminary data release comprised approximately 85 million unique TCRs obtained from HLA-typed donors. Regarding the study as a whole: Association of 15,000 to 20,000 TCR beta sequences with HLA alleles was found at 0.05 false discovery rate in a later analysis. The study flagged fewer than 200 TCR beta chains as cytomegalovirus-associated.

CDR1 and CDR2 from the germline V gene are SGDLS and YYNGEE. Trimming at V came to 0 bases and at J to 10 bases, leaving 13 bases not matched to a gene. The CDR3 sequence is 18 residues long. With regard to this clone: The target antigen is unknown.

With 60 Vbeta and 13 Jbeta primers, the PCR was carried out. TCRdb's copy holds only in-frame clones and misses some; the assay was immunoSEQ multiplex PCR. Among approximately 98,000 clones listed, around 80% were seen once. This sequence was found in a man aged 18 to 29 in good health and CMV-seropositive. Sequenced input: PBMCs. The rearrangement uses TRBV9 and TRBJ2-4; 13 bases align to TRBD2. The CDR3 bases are TGTGCCAGCAGCGTAGGACTAGCGGGGGGCCCCTTGAGGGAGATTCAGTACTTC. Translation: CASSVGLAGGPLREIQYF.